This T cell receptor beta chain stems from a study of cytomegalovirus exposure and HLA in healthy donors. For the study at large: From HLA-typed donors, an early data release held around 85 million unique TCRs. Study conclusions and caveats: In a later analysis, parvovirus B19, influenza, CMV and Epstein-Barr virus appeared linked to several top co-occurrence clusters. What a later analysis reportedly showed was that an Asian-associated ancestry cluster had fewer N-insertions than the roughly 670-donor mean. The classifier was said to identify cytomegalovirus status with high specificity and sensitivity.

The CDR3 sequence is 15 residues long. Germline CDR1 reads SQVTM; CDR2 reads ANQGSEA. V lost 3 bases, J lost 2 bases, and 5 bases stayed unmatched. Primers included in the PCR were 60 Vbeta and 13 Jbeta primers. The table came from immunoSEQ multiplex PCR; TCRdb's copy has only in-frame clones and leaves some out. The sample contains approximately 160,000 clones, 82% of which appear only once. Note on this clone: Its antigen is unidentified.

V usage is TRBV29-1 and J usage is TRBJ2-3; 10 positions agree with TRBD2. The receptor comes from a male donor in good health and CMV-seronegative. Sequenced input: PBMCs. The CDR3: CSVDSGRTATDTQYF. The CDR3, as DNA: TGCAGCGTTGATAGCGGGAGGACCGCCACAGATACGCAGTATTTT.